This is a list of T cell receptor beta chains from one sample in a study of blood T cells in healthy people across ages. TCRdb re-called the 5' RACE reads through MiXCR, storing one row per CDR3 protein. Of around 500,000 distinct CDR3 sequences listed, 47% are singletons. The sequenced material came from blood. All receptors derive from a man older than 75 in good health. Each CDR3 is given with its conserved first and last residue. Fields, in order: V gene, D gene, clone size, J gene, CDR3 DNA, CDR3 protein. The D gene is left open where the match is weak. For some rows the clone size is stated as once, few or many, or as a class when expanded; others skip it.

TRBV6-5	.	many	TRBJ1-2	TGTGCCAGCAGCTTCTCAAGGGCCAACGATGGCTACACCTTC	CASSFSRANDGYTF
TRBV2	TRBD2	.	TRBJ2-4	TGTGCCAGCACGGGAGGTGGCGGGGGAATTCAGTACTTC	CASTGGGGGIQYF
TRBV3-1	TRBD2	few	TRBJ2-3	TGTGCCAGCAGCCAGACTAGCGAGACAGATACGCAGTATTTT	CASSQTSETDTQYF
TRBV7-2	.	.	TRBJ2-7	TGTGCCAGCAGCAGAGCCGGGACCGGATTAGAGCAGTACTTC	CASSRAGTGLEQYF
TRBV20-1	TRBD2	.	TRBJ2-1	TGCAGTGCTAGCGCCGGAGCGGGGGGCAAATACAATGAGCAGTTCTTC	CSASAGAGGKYNEQFF
TRBV27	.	.	TRBJ2-5	TGTGCCAGCAGACCGGCTCAAGGGGAGCAGTACTTC	CASRPAQGEQYF
TRBV6-2/TRBV6-3	TRBD2	.	TRBJ2-1	TGTGCCAGCAGGCTAGCGGGAGCAGGGGGTGAGCAGTTCTTC	CASRLAGAGGEQFF
TRBV6-2/TRBV6-3	.	.	TRBJ1-6	TGTGCCAGCAGTTACTCGAGGTGGGGGGATTCGCCCCTCCACTTT	CASSYSRWGDSPLHF
TRBV10-3	.	.	TRBJ2-5	TGTGCCATTAGAGGACGATCCCAAGAGACCCAGTACTTC	CAIRGRSQETQYF
TRBV6-5	TRBD1	many	TRBJ2-7	TGTGCCAGCAGTCCAGGGGGCTCAACCTACGAGCAGTACTTC	CASSPGGSTYEQYF
TRBV10-3	TRBD2	few	TRBJ2-3	TGTGCCATCAGTGAGGGACTAGCGAGCACAGATACGCAGTATTTT	CAISEGLASTDTQYF
TRBV20-1	.	few	TRBJ2-3	TGCAGTGCTTCTAACGACGGATCCACAGATACGCAGTATTTT	CSASNDGSTDTQYF
TRBV20-1	TRBD2	few	TRBJ2-3	TGCAGTGCCCACCGGGCGGGAGGCATAGATACGCAGTATTTT	CSAHRAGGIDTQYF
TRBV7-3	TRBD1	few	TRBJ2-3	TGTGCCAGCAGCTTATTGGGACAGTCAGATACGCAGTATTTT	CASSLLGQSDTQYF
TRBV20-1	.	.	TRBJ2-6	TGCAGTGCTAGAGATCTGACAGCCTCCTCTGGGGCCAACGTCCTGACTTTC	CSARDLTASSGANVLTF
TRBV29-1	.	.	TRBJ2-3	TGCAGCGTTGGTGGGCCGGGGGCAGATACGCAGTATTTT	CSVGGPGADTQYF
TRBV7-2	TRBD2	.	TRBJ2-7	TGTGCCAGCAGCCGGGGGGACTACTCCTACGAGCAGTACTTC	CASSRGDYSYEQYF
TRBV2	.	.	TRBJ2-7	TGTGCCAGCAGTGGGGGGGGCGGAGCCACCTACGAGCAGTACTTC	CASSGGGGATYEQYF
TRBV6-6	.	many	TRBJ2-1	TGTGCCAGCAGTAGGAACAATGAGCAGTTCTTC	CASSRNNEQFF
TRBV2	.	.	TRBJ1-2	TGTGCCAGCAACCAGGGCTCAAACTATGGCTACACCTTC	CASNQGSNYGYTF
TRBV5-1	TRBD1	once	TRBJ2-3	TGCGCCAGCAGCCCTGGGATCGGGACAGTAACAGATACGCAGTATTTT	CASSPGIGTVTDTQYF
TRBV5-1	TRBD1	many	TRBJ2-7	TGCGCCAGCAGGGATCCCGGGACAGGGAGCTACGAGCAGTACTTC	CASRDPGTGSYEQYF
TRBV5-1	.	once	TRBJ1-1	TGCGCCAGCAGCCCGGCCCGGGGGCGGAACACTGAAGCTTTCTTT	CASSPARGRNTEAFF
TRBV7-2	TRBD1	.	TRBJ2-7	TGTGCCAGCAGCTTCCGGGACAGAGGCTACGAGCAGTACTTC	CASSFRDRGYEQYF